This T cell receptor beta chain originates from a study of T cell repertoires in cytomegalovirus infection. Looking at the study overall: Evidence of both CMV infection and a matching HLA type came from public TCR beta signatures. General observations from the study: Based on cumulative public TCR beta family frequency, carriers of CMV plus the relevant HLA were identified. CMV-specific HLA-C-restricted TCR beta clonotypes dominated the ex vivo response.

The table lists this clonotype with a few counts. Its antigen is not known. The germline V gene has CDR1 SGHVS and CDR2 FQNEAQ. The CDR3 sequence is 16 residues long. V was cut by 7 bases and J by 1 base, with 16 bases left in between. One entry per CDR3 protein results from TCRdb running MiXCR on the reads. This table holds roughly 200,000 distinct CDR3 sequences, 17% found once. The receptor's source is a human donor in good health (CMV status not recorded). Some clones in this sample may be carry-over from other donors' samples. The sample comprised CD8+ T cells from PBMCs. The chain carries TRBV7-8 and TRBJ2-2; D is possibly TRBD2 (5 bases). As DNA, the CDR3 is TGTGCCAGCAACCTACCCGGGGAGATGAACACCGGGGAGCTGTTTTTT. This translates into CASNLPGEMNTGELFF.